One T cell receptor (beta chain) is described in this entry. This clonotype was recorded at least ten times. Its antigen specificity is not known. Within one base of it there is no much larger clone, and no base qualities were kept. This specimen belongs to a study of regulatory T cells in long-lasting Graves disease (dated by TCRdb to 2020 to 2023). In terms of the full investigation: Newly diagnosed Graves' disease patients had taken antithyroid drugs for less than 3 months. The study was registered as a clinical trial and conducted in China. This study used TCR sequencing and RNA sequencing of peripheral blood to compare persistent Graves' disease patients against newly diagnosed Graves' disease patients. A total of 35 or so samples were covered by TCR sequencing, comprising about 13 persistent and 20 or so newly diagnosed Graves' disease patients. The study at large found these results: Persistent Graves' disease patients showed lower TCR Shannon entropy and fewer highly expanded clones than newly diagnosed patients, suggesting clonal expansion. Only the TCR beta chain was sequenced and analyzed. As a limitation, the authors acknowledged that the small sample size may reduce accuracy. The study examined only peripheral blood because the primary lesion, thyroid tissue, could not be accessed. TRBV28, TRBJ1-2 and TRBJ2-5 were preferentially used in persistent disease, while TRBV20-1 and TRBJ2-1 were favored in newly diagnosed disease. Persistent patients shared more public clonotypes among themselves (2,741) than newly diagnosed patients did (approximately 870).

Compared with germline, V lacks 0 bases and J lacks 4 bases; bases without a gene match: 4. Based on the germline V gene, the CDR1 and CDR2 sequences are SNHLY and FYNNEI. There are 15 amino acids in the CDR3, from cysteine to phenylalanine inclusive. The read is trimmed to its CDR3 DNA, 45 bases read in frame from base 1. This specimen's time point label, interpreted: newly diagnosed GD, antithyroid drugs for less than 3 months. For both TCR sequencing and RNA sequencing, RNA was extracted from PBMCs using TRIzol. The diagnosis of Graves' disease was made according to American Thyroid Association guidelines. Patients for the study were recruited at an endocrinology department in Xi'an, China. Each patient gave around 9 milliliters of peripheral blood, collected in an EDTA anticoagulant tube. Ficoll Paque Plus density gradient separation was used to isolate PBMCs, and no further T cell sorting was performed. An Agilent 2100 Bioanalyzer and agarose gel were used to assess RNA quality, and a NanoDrop 2000 was used to measure RNA concentration.

The library came from multiplex PCR. The reads were generated on an Illumina HiSeq 4000. CDR3 regions were amplified by Arm-PCR with iRepertoire HTBI primers to construct TCR beta libraries. Before sequencing, the PCR products went through gel purification. The paper's processing steps were these. Gene usage analysis of CDR3 amino acid clonotypes used the approximately 62 TRBV and 14 TRBJ segments found across samples. COPE and FqMerger were used to merge the filtered high-quality paired reads into contigs. BLAST was used to align contigs to the IMGT TRBV, TRBD and TRBJ reference genes, and CDR3 was defined following IMGT. Any clonotype with a frequency above 0.1% was counted as a highly expanded clone. Shannon entropy served as the measure of repertoire diversity, while the Gini coefficient captured V-J evenness. A clonotype was considered public if more than one individual shared it. TCRdb passed the public sequencing reads through fastp at Q25 and MiXCR, retaining productive beta sequences. Each entry merges the rows of one CDR3 protein and shows their most common DNA and genes. It is TCRdb's table, rather than the study itself, that gives the V and J calls and clone size. Recorded for this sample are 560,000 or so distinct CDR3 sequences; 15% to 20% of them occurred a single time. Together, the top ten hold 12% of the sample.

The same sample was also studied in work on T cells in Graves' hyperthyroidism and ophthalmopathy. As that second study puts it: Stable Graves' hyperthyroidism was defined as the absence of progression to ophthalmopathy over 18 months of follow-up. The hyperthyroidism patients were between 18 and 65 years old and newly diagnosed, with a disease duration of less than 2 months. Exclusion was applied to patients with uncontrolled infections, other autoimmune diseases, pregnancy or lactation. Diagnoses relied on clinical symptoms, serum thyroxine and TRAb, thyroid ultrasound and orbital computed tomography. The TCR CDR3 was subjected to a first round of RT-PCR using the HTBI primer set and the Qiagen OneStep RT-PCR kit. Most expanded thyroid clonotypes (frequency above 0.001) were also found in blood, which suggests that blood repertoires may mirror thyroid immune responses. A 13 V-J signature model separated ophthalmopathy from stable hyperthyroidism, with around 88% sensitivity and 81% to 83% specificity in cross-validation and 80%/75% in testing. In validation, the model predicted progression to ophthalmopathy a median of roughly 6.5 months before onset, with 65% to 71% sensitivity and about 75% specificity. A discovery cohort of about a hundred patients, about 40 with Graves' ophthalmopathy and 55 to 60 with stable Graves' hyperthyroidism, was used to find distinguishing TCR V-J signatures. An independent validation cohort of around 19 hyperthyroidism patients and 17 patients who later progressed to ophthalmopathy tested prospective prediction of ophthalmopathy. For training and testing, the roughly 97 patients in the discovery cohort were randomly divided in a 7:3 ratio. The study also compared thyroid tissue and blood T-cell repertoires from more than 5 Graves' hyperthyroidism patients. Following sampling, methimazole starting at 30 mg daily was given to hyperthyroidism patients, and high-dose intravenous methylprednisolone was given to ophthalmopathy patients. The libraries were constructed in a second round of multiplex PCR and then size-selected and purified. Paired-end sequencing of the libraries was performed with 100 bp reads on an Illumina HiSeq2000. SOAPnuke was used to process the raw data, with reads discarded if the reads contained adapters or uncalled bases, had a mean Phred below 15, or lacked an exact constant-primer or identifier match. COPE v1.2.5 was used to merge the high-quality paired reads, and each unique nucleotide sequence was defined as a clonotype. Clonotypes were aligned to IMGT TRBV, TRBD and TRBJ reference segments using MiTCR v1.1. The analysis was restricted to V-J combinations with a frequency above 0.0001, which together covered over 99% of the repertoires. The TCS score was defined as the ratio of F50 (clonal expansion) to E x V (chaos), calculated using BLOSUM62-based TCRdist between CDR3 peptides within each V-J. Welch's t-statistics and random forest reduced 450 to 600 V-J features to 13, which were used in a naive Bayes classifier (R e1071). Sample size was not statistically predetermined, and blinding of investigators to group allocation was not performed. According to the paper, TCR Vbeta CDR3 sequencing was carried out on over 130 peripheral blood samples, which came from more than 40 ophthalmopathy, 75 or so hyperthyroidism and about 17 progressor patients.

The chain links TRBV2 with TRBJ2-3; 7 bases in the junction line up with TRBD1. The source was peripheral blood mononuclear cells (PBMCs), collected at new diagnosis, from a patient treated with antithyroid drugs. The sequence was obtained from a young man with Graves disease. Donor details come from another sample of the same person, matched by shared clones. CDR3 loop: CASSEARQGADTQYF. The DNA sequence is given as TGTGCCAGCAGTGAAGCCCGACAGGGAGCAGATACGCAGTATTTT.